Shown below are 15 T cell receptor beta chains from a single sample sequenced in a study of chemoradiotherapy in HPV16-positive cancers. Sequencing was performed with immunoSEQ multiplex PCR; in TCRdb, only in-frame clones are kept and a portion is missing. This sample has roughly 39,000 clones, with 65% to 80% found just once. The sample was blood, taken from a patient who underwent chemoradiotherapy. All receptors derive from a human donor with HPV-associated anogenital cancer.

This CDR3 is CASSFDGLNQPQHF. CDR3 DNA: TGTGCCAGCAGCTTCGACGGGTTGAATCAGCCCCAGCATTTT. V usage is TRBV7-2 and J usage is TRBJ1-5; D unclear. The CDR3 consists of 14 residues. Trimming took 3 bases from V and 4 from J, leaving 10 bases between them. Per the germline V gene, CDR1 is SGHTA and CDR2 is FQGNSA. Filled out from reference TRBV7-2 and TRBJ1-5, the complete variable domain reads GAGVSQSPSNKVTEKGKDVELRCDPISGHTALYWYRQSLGQGLEFLIYFQGNSAPDKSGLPSDRFSAERTGGSVSTLTIQRTQQEDSAVYLCASSFDGLNQPQHFGDGTRLSIL.

V and J are TRBV30 and TRBJ1-5; 7 bases are shared with TRBD1. Trimming removed 8 bases from V and 4 bases from J; junction bases left unmatched: 14. The CDR3 is made up of 15 amino acids. Per germline, CDR1 GTSNPN and CDR2 SVGIG (reference sequence). The CDR3 sequence is CAPHQAGTANQPQHF. DNA for the CDR3: TGTGCCCCCCACCAGGCCGGGACAGCTAATCAGCCCCAGCATTTT.

This rearrangement joins TRBV11-2 to TRBJ2-5; 11 bases match TRBD1. Germline trimming cut 5 bases from V and 4 bases from J; bases unmatched to any gene: 9. CDR3 length: 16 residues. Germline assignment: CDR1 SGHAT and CDR2 FQNNGV. The CDR3 loop is CASSPRTGGEGETQYF. The CDR3 coding sequence is TGTGCCAGCAGCCCCAGGACAGGGGGCGAGGGAGAGACCCAGTACTTC.

The chain employs TRBV5-1 and TRBJ2-5, with D possibly matching TRBD2 (6 bases). CDR1 and CDR2 from the germline V gene are SGHRS and YFSETQ. Trimming left V 4 bases short and J 5 bases short, with 21 bases between. The CDR3 is 16 residues long. The CDR3 protein is CASSMVPTGVGETQYF. The CDR3, as DNA: TGCGCCAGCAGCATGGTCCCGACGGGGGTAGGGGAGACCCAGTACTTC.

This clone was counted a few times. The rearrangement links TRBV6-6 to TRBJ1-1; no definite D call. This CDR3 region has 11 residues. The V end was cut by 5 bases, the J end by 6 bases, with 7 bases between. CDR1 is MNHNY, CDR2 SVGAGI, per germline (reference sequence). The CDR3 DNA sequence: TGTGCCAGCAGTCCCCGGGCTGAAGCTTTCTTT. It is translated as CASSPRAEAFF.

The count of this clone is one. The CDR3 nucleotides are TGTGCCTGGAGGGGAGGACAGGGAGTAACCTATGGCTACACCTTC. Its protein product is CAWRGGQGVTYGYTF. The chain recombines TRBV30 with TRBJ1-2, with TRBD1 identical over 8 bases. The CDR3 has 15 amino acids. The trim removed 3 bases at V and 4 bases at J, leaving 10 bases unmatched. CDR1 and CDR2 (germline): GTSNPN, SVGIG (reference sequence).

The rearrangement uses TRBV27 and TRBJ1-1; possibly TRBD1 for D (5 bases). The CDR3 spans 15 residues. The V end lost 7 bases, the J end lost 1 base, and 16 bases lay between the germline ends. Germline CDR1 and CDR2: MNHEY and SMNVEV (reference sequence). The CDR3 DNA reads as TGTGCCAGCACCTCCTACAGGAGGGGGAACACTGAAGCTTTCTTT. It codes for CASTSYRRGNTEAFF.

The genes are TRBV11-2 and TRBJ1-1; D is undetermined. This CDR3 comprises 16 residues. The V end lost 5 bases, the J end lost 4 bases, and 20 bases lay between the germline ends. Germline CDR1 reads SGHAT; CDR2 reads FQNNGV. DNA of the CDR3: TGTGCCAGCAGCCCTGCAGAGGGAAGAGTAGGCACTGAAGCTTTCTTT. It yields the protein CASSPAEGRVGTEAFF.

The chain recombines TRBV29-1 with TRBJ2-3; TRBD2 matches 7 bases. Germline V gene sequence: CDR1 SQVTM, CDR2 ANQGSEA. This CDR3 spans 14 amino acids. Germline trimming cut 7 bases from V and 2 bases from J; bases unmatched to any gene: 9. The CDR3 DNA reads as TGCAGCGCCGCCGGGGGGACTCTCACAGATACGCAGTATTTT. This encodes CSAAGGTLTDTQYF.

This sequence joins TRBV15 and TRBJ2-7, with D perhaps matching TRBD2 (5 bases). V was pared by 3 bases and J by 7 bases, with 13 bases between. Germline V gene sequence: CDR1 LNHNV, CDR2 YYDKDF (reference sequence). CDR3 size: 13 residues. The CDR3 reads CATSSGRGSEQYF. The DNA for the CDR3 is TGTGCCACCAGCAGCGGTCGGGGTTCGGAGCAGTACTTC.

This clone turned up a few times. This sequence joins TRBV5-4 and TRBJ2-7; possibly TRBD2 for D (6 bases). The CDR3 extends over 12 amino acids. V dropped 0 bases and J dropped 5 bases, with 6 bases sitting between them. Germline V gene data show CDR1 as SGHNT and CDR2 as YYREEE (reference sequence). In nucleotides, the CDR3 is TGTGCCAGCAGCTTGGGGACTAACGAGCAGTACTTC. It translates to CASSLGTNEQYF.

The J gene is TRBJ1-4, the V gene TRBV5-1; D ambiguous. CDR1 SGHRS and CDR2 YFSETQ come from the germline V gene. V lost 5 bases to trimming and J lost 4 bases, with 6 bases between them. This CDR3 contains 12 residues. In DNA, the CDR3 is TGCGCCAGCAGTCGAGTTAATGAAAAACTGTTTTTT. Protein: CASSRVNEKLFF.

The chain combines TRBV13 with TRBJ2-7, with no clear D. This CDR3 is built from 14 residues. V was trimmed by 2 bases and J by 2 bases, leaving 10 bases between them. From germline, CDR1 is PRHDT and CDR2 FYEKMQ (reference sequence). In DNA, the CDR3 is TGTGCCAGCAGCTTAAATCGGGTTACCTACGAGCAGTACTTC. Protein sequence: CASSLNRVTYEQYF. The full variable domain, with the rest looked up from reference TRBV13 and TRBJ2-7, is AAGVIQSPRHLIKEKRETATLKCYPIPRHDTVYWYQQGPGQDPQFLISFYEKMQSDKGSIPDRFSAQQFSDYHSELNMSSLELGDSALYFCASSLNRVTYEQYFGPGTRLTVT.

A few counts support this clone. The genes are TRBV6-6 and TRBJ1-6; 9 bases fit TRBD1. Germline V gene data show CDR1 as MNHNY and CDR2 as SVGAGI (reference sequence). V lost 8 bases, J lost 9 bases, and 2 bases stayed unmatched. The CDR3 totals 12 residues. CDR3 region: CASEDRGSPLHF. The DNA for the CDR3 is TGTGCCAGCGAGGACAGGGGTTCACCCCTCCACTTT.

J is TRBJ1-1 and V is TRBV2; 8 nucleotides agree with TRBD1. This CDR3 spans 14 amino acids. Germline V gene sequence: CDR1 SNHLY, CDR2 FYNNEI. Germline trimming cut 3 bases from V and 1 base from J; bases unmatched to any gene: 1. In DNA form, the CDR3 reads TGTGCCAGCAGTGACGGACAGGGGAACACTGAAGCTTTCTTT. Protein: CASSDGQGNTEAFF. Full variable domain (rest looked up from reference TRBV2 and TRBJ1-1): EPEVTQTPSHQVTQMGQEVILRCVPISNHLYFYWYRQILGQKVEFLVSFYNNEISEKSEIFDDQFSVERPDGSNFTLKIRSTKLEDSAMYFCASSDGQGNTEAFFGQGTRLTVV.